This T cell receptor (beta chain) is drawn from a study of blood T cell repertoires in COVID-19 (dated by TCRdb to about 2020). About the investigation overall: Collaborator samples came from the United States, Italy and Spain and covered acute and convalescent phases of COVID-19. The prospective study material was composed of cDNA or gDNA derived from T cells, B-cell-depleted T cells, or PBMCs. The repertoires were released in a freely available public database intended as a resource for research on the immune response to SARS-CoV-2. Samples were obtained from the ongoing ImmuneRACE study (first 160 participants) and from about 1,300 subjects provided by 6 global collaborators. Subjects who had been exposed to COVID-19, were actively infected with it, or had recovered from it provided the deeply sampled blood TCRbeta repertoires that made up the dataset. A de-identified subject ID, COVID-19 status, age in years and sex were almost always included in the sample metadata. Where HLA class I and class II types were available, the types were taken from metadata supplied by the sample provider, not from assay-based typing.

From the cysteine through the phenylalanine, the CDR3 covers 16 amino acids. The kept DNA is CDR3 alone, 48 bases in frame from the first base. The germline V gene (reference sequence) supplies CDR1 LNHDA and CDR2 SQIVND. A distance of 16 bases separates the germline ends of V and J, which lose 3 bases and 5 bases respectively. Study-wide findings and limitations: Clinical and demographic metadata were provided uncurated, with the amount varying by source and participant.

Enrolling through a virtual design, the prospective study's participants ranged in age from roughly 18 to 95 years and lived across around 25 United States geographic areas. In the prospective study, cohorts were assigned on the basis of participant-reported clinical history obtained from a screening survey and a study questionnaire. Recovered participants in ImmuneRACE Cohort 3 were defined by two consecutive negative NP/OP PCR tests, clearance by a healthcare professional, or resolution of symptoms. In the prospective study, mobile phlebotomists collected whole blood, serum and a nasopharyngeal or oropharyngeal swab from each participant. Prospective study participants could optionally give additional blood draws and questionnaires over an approximately two-month period. Blood samples from the prospective study were shipped frozen or at room temperature prior to DNA extraction. TCRbeta CDR3 regions were amplified from genomic DNA using the immunoSEQ Assay, a bias-controlled multiplex PCR. The published analysis was carried out like this. The number of nucleated cells in each sample was estimated by amplification of reference gene primers within the assay. Sequence reads were collapsed and filtered to measure the absolute abundance of every unique TCRbeta CDR3 rearrangement. Productive Simpson clonality was computed per sample as the square root of Simpson's diversity index over productive rearrangements. TCRdb obtained this table from immuneACCESS and retained in-frame rearrangements with V and J assigned. These tables miss some clones; where compared with another copy, unresolved V genes account for less than half of the shortfall, and the remainder is unexplained. Clone size and the V and J calls come from that table; the DNA yielded D and trimming. Within this sample are 190,000 or so clones, with about 87% of them counted one time only. The ten largest clones add up to over 0.95% of the sample.

With regard to this clone: This receptor's antigen is unknown. The input lacks base qualities; no much larger clone sits a single base away.

This TCR came from a man aged 25 to 45 who had recovered from COVID-19. The source material was PBMCs or T cells enriched from blood (not recorded which). Here the chain combines TRBV19 and TRBJ2-2; TRBD1 could be the D gene, as 6 bases match. The nucleotide sequence is TGTGCCAGTAGTATTTTCAGGGGCGCTGGAACCGGGGAGCTGTTTTTT. It codes for CASSIFRGAGTGELFF.